The 10 T cell receptor beta chains presented below share a single source sample, sequenced in a study of graft-versus-host responses after intestinal transplantation. Here immunoSEQ multiplex PCR was the method, and the copy in TCRdb shows in-frame clones only, minus some. This table has 80,000 to 95,000 clones, approximately 90% appearing once. Which antigens these TCRs recognize remains unknown. This material consisted of unstimulated CD8+ T cells sorted from spleen or lymph node cells, taken before intestinal transplant. These receptors were collected from a human donor who received an intestinal transplant.

The chain's CDR3 is CASTPGPVAETQYF. CDR3 coding DNA: TGTGCCAGCACCCCAGGTCCGGTGGCAGAGACCCAGTACTTC. This rearrangement joins TRBV2 to TRBJ2-5; D unresolved. Looked up from germline, CDR1 is SNHLY and CDR2 is FYNNEI. The CDR3 extends over 14 amino acids. Trimming stripped 7 bases from V and 4 bases from J, with 16 bases between.

The chain couples TRBV6-1 to TRBJ2-3, with 9 bases fitting TRBD2. CDR1 is MNHNS, CDR2 SASEGT, per germline. The CDR3 runs to 15 residues. J gave up 0 bases and V 5 bases, and 3 bases lay outside the gene matches. The chain's CDR3 is CASSLTSGSTDTQYF. As DNA, the CDR3 is TGTGCCAGCAGTCTGACTAGCGGAAGCACAGATACGCAGTATTTT.

This chain uses TRBV7-9 with TRBJ2-1, with D tentatively TRBD1 (6 bases). Germline CDR1 and CDR2: SEHNR and FQNEAQ (reference sequence). This CDR3 is built from 17 residues. The ends were cut back, 5 bases at V and 5 bases at J, with 22 bases in the middle. The CDR3 reads CASSPPQGREGNNEQFF. CDR3 nucleotide sequence: TGTGCCAGCAGCCCTCCGCAGGGGAGAGAGGGTAACAATGAGCAGTTCTTC.

The chain employs TRBV27 and TRBJ1-5; no clear D. The CDR3 has 16 amino acids. Germline-derived CDR1 and CDR2 are MNHEY and SMNVEV (reference sequence). Trimming removed 5 bases from V and 2 bases from J, with 16 bases in between. The CDR3 coding sequence is TGTGCCAGCAGTACAACTGAGGACGGGCGCAATCAGCCCCAGCATTTT. Protein product: CASSTTEDGRNQPQHF.

This chain links TRBV5-1 with TRBJ2-5; 13 bases line up with TRBD2. With V trimmed by 4 bases and J by 4 bases, 7 bases remained unmatched. The length of the CDR3 is 16 residues. Germline CDR1 and CDR2: SGHRS and YFSETQ. CDR3 nucleotide sequence: TGCGCCAGCAGCCCCGGGACTAGCGGGATCACAGAGACCCAGTACTTC. Translating it yields CASSPGTSGITETQYF.

Comments on this clone: An end of the junction differs from the germline gene, which may be a read error. V usage is TRBV2 and J usage is TRBJ2-1, with D perhaps TRBD2 (7 bases). CDR3 length: 15 residues. Looked up from germline, CDR1 is SNHLY and CDR2 is FYNNEI. The CDR3 region has the DNA TGTGCCAGCAGAGAAGGCGGGGGCCCGGGAAATGAGCAGTTCTTC. Amino acid sequence: CASREGGGPGNEQFF.

The V call is TRBV7-9, the J call TRBJ1-2; the D is unclear. The ends were cut back, 3 bases at V and 5 bases at J, with 22 bases in the middle. Looked up from germline, CDR1 is SEHNR and CDR2 is FQNEAQ (reference sequence). There are 17 residues in the CDR3. This CDR3 reads CASSFVLSSLLTYGYTF. The CDR3 DNA reads TGTGCCAGCAGCTTTGTACTCAGCAGCCTCTTGACGTATGGCTACACCTTC.

DNA of the CDR3: TGTGCCAGCAGCCAGGACAGGGGTAGGGATGGCTACACCTTC. Translation gives CASSQDRGRDGYTF. The chain employs TRBV27 and TRBJ1-2; the match to TRBD1 covers 9 bases. J was trimmed by 6 bases and V by 6 bases; bases with no gene match: 8. The CDR3 spans 14 residues. Per the germline V gene, CDR1 is MNHEY and CDR2 is SMNVEV (reference sequence).

V usage is TRBV13 and J usage is TRBJ1-1; 7 bases are a match to TRBD1. Germline V CDR1 and CDR2: PRHDT, FYEKMQ (reference sequence). After removal of 4 bases from V and 3 bases from J, the junction contained 11 bases not matched to a gene. The CDR3 is 16 residues long. The CDR3 DNA follows: TGTGCCAGCAGCTCTCTCGGACAGGTTGAGTACACTGAAGCTTTCTTT. Translating it yields CASSSLGQVEYTEAFF.

The chain uses TRBV30 and TRBJ2-3; TRBD2 matches 13 bases. CDR1 is GTSNPN, CDR2 SVGIG, per germline (reference sequence). V shed 1 base, J shed 6 bases, and the junction held 4 bases outside the gene matches. This CDR3 contains 15 residues. The CDR3 DNA is TGTGCCTGGAGTGCCGGGACTAGCGGGGAGGATACGCAGTATTTT. Translation gives CAWSAGTSGEDTQYF. Full variable domain (rest looked up from reference TRBV30 and TRBJ2-3): SQTIHQWPATLVQPVGSPLSLECTVEGTSNPNLYWYRQAAGRGLQLLFYSVGIGQISSEVPQNLSASRPQDRQFILSSKKLLLSDSGFYLCAWSAGTSGEDTQYFGPGTRLTVL.